Each of the 18 T cell receptor beta chains below was sequenced from the same sample in a study of T-cell reconstitution after alpha-beta-depleted transplantation in children. Unique molecular identifiers were incorporated when the TCRbeta library was constructed. TCRdb re-analysed the PCR reads in MiXCR, keeping a single row per CDR3 protein. The data contain about 980,000 distinct CDR3 sequences, 25% to 30% of them singletons. Sequences were derived from PBMCs, mostly from graft donor cells, sampled 360 days after TCRalphabeta/CD19-depleted stem cell transplant. These receptors were collected from a boy less than two years old who had a stem cell transplant for SCID, so the T cells may come from the graft donor.

This chain joins TRBV27 and TRBJ2-1; a possible D gene is TRBD2 (5 bases). The CDR3 is 18 amino acids. V was shortened by 0 bases and J by 2 bases, with 17 bases between the two germline ends. Germline assignment: CDR1 MNHEY and CDR2 SMNVEV (reference sequence). CDR3 in amino acids: CASSLSAAAEGPYNEQFF. In DNA, the CDR3 is TGTGCCAGCAGTTTATCAGCGGCCGCAGAGGGCCCCTACAATGAGCAGTTCTTC.

This clonotype was counted between two and nine times. The genes are TRBV27 and TRBJ1-4; a possible D gene is TRBD1 (5 bases). This CDR3 has 15 amino acids. V was cut by 5 bases and J by 5 bases, with 15 bases left in between. The germline CDR1 and CDR2 sequences are MNHEY and SMNVEV (reference sequence). The CDR3 DNA reads TGTGCCAGCAGTCTCCAAGGGGCTTTAAATGAAAAACTGTTTTTT. It translates to CASSLQGALNEKLFF.

The chain has TRBV5-1 and TRBJ1-1, with a weak D call TRBD1 (6 bases). Germline V gives CDR1 SGHRS, CDR2 YFSETQ. The CDR3 has 15 residues. With 5 bases removed from V and 0 bases from J, the gap between germline ends came to 14 bases. CDR3 loop: CASSPGQPMNTEAFF. In DNA form, the CDR3 reads TGCGCCAGCAGTCCTGGACAGCCCATGAACACTGAAGCTTTCTTT. The entire variable domain, with the rest obtained from reference TRBV5-1 and TRBJ1-1, is as follows: KAGVTQTPRYLIKTRGQQVTLSCSPISGHRSVSWYQQTPGQGLQFLFEYFSETQRNKGNFPGRFSGRQFSNSRSEMNVSTLELGDSALYLCASSPGQPMNTEAFFGQGTRLTVV.

The genes are TRBV4-1 and TRBJ2-7; unclear D gene. The length of the CDR3 is 15 residues. Trimming pared 1 base from V and 2 bases from J, leaving 12 bases between. Germline CDR1 reads MGHRA; CDR2 reads YSYEKL. The CDR3 loop is CASSQGPTEPYEQYF. The CDR3, as DNA: TGCGCCAGCAGCCAAGGGCCAACGGAGCCCTACGAGCAGTACTTC.

The chain has TRBV7-9 and TRBJ2-2; D gene ambiguous. V shed 4 bases and J shed 4 bases, with 16 bases lying between them. The CDR3 has 16 residues. The germline gives CDR1 SEHNR, CDR2 FQNEAQ (reference sequence). CDR3 amino acids: CASSSWTKGSTGELFF. The CDR3 coding sequence is TGTGCCAGCAGCTCCTGGACCAAGGGTTCCACCGGGGAGCTGTTTTTT.

There are a few counts of this clonotype. V and J are TRBV15 and TRBJ2-1, with no clear D. CDR3 length: 15 amino acids. V lost 0 bases and J lost 3, with 9 bases in between. Germline V gene data show CDR1 as LNHNV and CDR2 as YYDKDF (reference sequence). In nucleotides, the CDR3 is TGTGCCACCAGCAGAGATATCGGTTACTACAATGAGCAGTTCTTC. This codes for CATSRDIGYYNEQFF.

The chain recombines TRBV18 with TRBJ2-7, with 8 nucleotides matching TRBD1. V lost 2 bases to trimming and J lost 5 bases; unmatched junction nucleotides: 2. CDR1 is KGHSH and CDR2 is LQKENI in the germline V gene. The CDR3 is 13 residues long. In DNA, the CDR3 is TGTGCCAGCTCACCAATGGACAGGGACGAGCAGTACTTC. It translates to CASSPMDRDEQYF.

The chain links TRBV20-1 to TRBJ2-2; perhaps D is TRBD1 or TRBD2 (5 bases each). V lost 5 bases and J lost 2, with 12 bases in between. Per the germline V gene, CDR1 is DFQATT and CDR2 is SNEGSKA (reference sequence). This CDR3 region has 14 residues. CDR3 in DNA: TGCAGTGCTTTGGGACCCAAAAACACCGGGGAGCTGTTTTTT. This translates into CSALGPKNTGELFF.

This clonotype has a handful of counts. The gene calls are TRBV4-1 and TRBJ2-6, with D unresolved. The CDR3 spans 16 residues. The V gene's germline CDR1 is MGHRA and CDR2 YSYEKL. V was pared by 0 bases and J by 3 bases, with 9 bases between. CDR3: CASSQDHQFGANVLTF. Written as DNA, the CDR3 is TGCGCCAGCAGCCAAGATCACCAGTTTGGGGCCAACGTCCTGACTTTC.

This clonotype occurred a few times. The chain couples TRBV4-1 to TRBJ2-2; the D is unclear. The length of the CDR3 is 13 residues. V gave up 0 bases and J gave up 6 bases, with 5 bases separating them. Germline-derived CDR1 and CDR2 are MGHRA and YSYEKL. DNA of the CDR3: TGCGCCAGCAGCCAAGACGGGTCCGGGGAGCTGTTTTTT. As protein: CASSQDGSGELFF.

This sequence joins TRBV6-1 and TRBJ2-3; D may correspond to TRBD1 or TRBD2 (5 bases each). V dropped 6 bases and J dropped 0 bases, with 16 bases sitting between them. Germline V lookup: CDR1 MNHNS, CDR2 SASEGT. This CDR3 contains 16 residues. DNA for the CDR3: TGTGCCAGCAGCTCTGGGACGTCCTCTAGCACAGATACGCAGTATTTT. Translation gives CASSSGTSSSTDTQYF.

This clonotype was found a few times. The genes are TRBV27 and TRBJ2-2; D unclear. CDR1 and CDR2 (germline): MNHEY, SMNVEV (reference sequence). Trimming stripped 4 bases from V and 1 base from J, with 10 bases between. This CDR3 comprises 15 residues. This CDR3 is CASSSLHRNTGELFF. CDR3 DNA sequence: TGTGCCAGCAGTTCTTTGCACAGGAACACCGGGGAGCTGTTTTTT.

A few counts support this clonotype. The chain joins TRBV5-6 to TRBJ1-5; D gene uncertain. V dropped 1 base and J dropped 3 bases, with 11 bases sitting between them. Germline-derived CDR1 and CDR2 are SGHDT and YYEEEE. There are 15 residues in the CDR3. The DNA of the CDR3 is TGTGCCAGCAGCTTGAGGGCCGACCTCAATCAGCCCCAGCATTTT. This codes for CASSLRADLNQPQHF.

This clonotype was detected only once. The chain recombines TRBV2 with TRBJ1-3; D gene ambiguous. V shed 2 bases and J shed 2 bases, with 7 bases lying between them. The CDR3 sequence is 14 residues long. Germline loops: CDR1 SNHLY, CDR2 FYNNEI. CDR3 sequence reads: CASSEWAAGNTIYF. The CDR3 coding sequence is TGTGCCAGCAGTGAATGGGCAGCTGGAAACACCATATATTTT.

Concerning this clonotype itself: This may be a read error, as it is one base from a much larger clone. J is TRBJ2-5 and V is TRBV20-1, with D maybe TRBD2 (7 bases). Germline values: CDR1 DFQATT, CDR2 SNEGSKA (reference sequence). This CDR3 comprises 12 residues. V lost 4 bases to trimming and J lost 6 bases, with 12 bases between them. The CDR3 DNA reads TGCAGTGCTAAGGGGGGGCAAAAGACCCAGTACTTC. This gives the protein CSAKGGQKTQYF.

This rearrangement joins TRBV12-3 or TRBV12-4 to TRBJ1-4, with a tentative D call TRBD1 (5 bases). The CDR3 consists of 14 residues. V was trimmed by 5 bases and J by 8 bases, leaving 15 bases between them. The CDR3 DNA follows: TGTGCCAGCAGTCCCGATGGGACGGTAGAAAAACTGTTTTTT. Translated: CASSPDGTVEKLFF.

The J gene is TRBJ2-5, the V gene TRBV28, with D perhaps TRBD2 (6 bases). The CDR3 is 14 amino acids. CDR1 MDHEN and CDR2 SYDVKM come from the germline V gene. V lost 5 bases and J lost 5, with 15 bases in between. The DNA of the CDR3 is TGTGCCAGCAGTGACCTAGCGATTGGGGAGACCCAGTACTTC. Translated, it gives CASSDLAIGETQYF.

This clonotype was observed at least ten times. The chain joins TRBV12-3 or TRBV12-4 to TRBJ2-7; a possible D gene is TRBD1 (6 bases). The CDR3 has 14 residues. Trimming removed 6 bases at V and 2 bases at J, with 14 bases between. Here the CDR3 DNA reads TGTGCCAGCAGCGGACAGTCTGGCCCCTACGAGCAGTACTTC. Its protein is CASSGQSGPYEQYF.